This T cell receptor beta chain appears in the sequencing data of a study of T cell responses to AZD1222 COVID-19 vaccine. Background on the study: Investigators merged groups given second doses at roughly 4 or roughly 12 weeks.

This clone occurred a few times. Antigen unknown. V gave up 0 bases and J gave up 4 bases, with 12 bases separating them. Per germline, CDR1 LGHNA and CDR2 YSLEER. The CDR3 totals 16 residues. Sequencing used immunoSEQ multiplex PCR; TCRdb keeps in-frame clones, though not all of them. This table has around 100,000 clones, more than 75% appearing once. Study-level points and caveats: Reportedly, close to half of spike-specific TCRs are directed against unmutated variant regions. Baseline serology detected seropositivity in only five or six AZD1222 recipients.

The sequence was collected from an adult in good health. The chain is built from TRBV4-3 and TRBJ1-4; D is unclear. The sample in question was peripheral blood, obtained on day 0 of AZD1222 vaccination. The CDR3 is CASSQDGILDNEKLFF. The CDR3 DNA sequence: TGCGCCAGCAGCCAAGATGGGATACTCGATAATGAAAAACTGTTTTTT.